This T cell receptor beta chain emerged from a study of cytomegalovirus exposure and HLA in healthy donors. The study, taken as a whole, reports: Exclusion as indistinguishable affected some V segments, including TRBV6-2 and TRBV6-3. Cytomegalovirus association was listed for 150 or so TCR beta chains. Links to common viral pathogens appeared, in a later analysis, for several of the most significant clusters.

The donors comprised healthy bone marrow donors. In regard to this clone: Its antigen remains unidentified.

PCR involved 60 Vbeta and 13 Jbeta primers. The data were produced by immunoSEQ multiplex PCR, yet TCRdb's version contains in-frame clones alone and is incomplete. The sample yields around 120,000 clones, approximately 80% seen once. Trimming at V came to 3 bases and at J to 1 base, leaving 0 bases not matched to a gene. Germline V lookup: CDR1 LNHDA, CDR2 SQIVND (reference sequence). The CDR3 sequence is 14 residues long. The sample taken for sequencing was PBMCs. The chain uses TRBV19 and TRBJ1-1; 9 bases fit TRBD1. This sequence was found in a human donor in good health. CDR3 protein: CASSMGQGNTEAFF. In DNA, the CDR3 is TGTGCCAGTAGTATGGGACAGGGGAACACTGAAGCTTTCTTT.